Shown below are 29 T cell receptor beta chains from a single sample sequenced in a study of T cell responses to AZD1222 COVID-19 vaccine (dated by TCRdb to about 2021). The receptor library was made with the immunoSEQ multiplex PCR assay. TCRdb provides this immuneACCESS table in a form limited to in-frame rearrangements. Some clones are lacking; in checked studies, under half of them reflect an unresolved V gene, and why the rest are absent is not known. Recorded for this sample are 100,000 to 120,000 clones; about nine tenths of them occurred a single time. The ten largest clones take up about 3% of the sample. Taken with the paper, the label for time point translates to: baseline before first vaccination. The treatment or condition label of this sample denotes: meningococcal conjugate vaccine given as trial control. This specimen consisted of peripheral blood, obtained on day 0 of MenACWY control vaccination. Receptors were obtained from an adult in good health.

With regard to this clone: Other DNA sequences in the same sample also yield this CDR3. This chain links TRBV5-4 with TRBJ2-1; 8 bases fit TRBD2. V was clipped by 0 bases and J by 4 bases; unmatched bases: 3. Germline V gene data show CDR1 as SGHNT and CDR2 as YYREEE (reference sequence). CDR3 size: 15 residues. For the CDR3, the DNA is TGTGCCAGCAGCTTGGCGGGGGGGCTATACAATGAGCAGTTCTTC. This translates into CASSLAGGLYNEQFF.

V usage is TRBV19 and J usage is TRBJ1-5, with 8 bases identical to TRBD1. The CDR3 length is 14 residues. V gave up 5 bases and J gave up 2 bases; unmatched junction bases: 2. Germline CDR1 is LNHDA and CDR2 is SQIVND (reference sequence). The CDR3 loop is CASSDRGGNQPQHF. DNA of the CDR3: TGTGCCAGTAGTGACAGGGGTGGCAATCAGCCCCAGCATTTT.

V is TRBV6-5 and J is TRBJ1-2; no firm D call. V gave up 0 bases and J gave up 4 bases, with 9 bases separating them. In germline, CDR1 is MNHEY, CDR2 SVGAGI. The CDR3 has 14 amino acids. The CDR3 sequence: CASSYSRATYGYTF. The CDR3 bases are TGTGCCAGCAGTTACTCCCGGGCCACCTATGGCTACACCTTC.

The V and J genes are TRBV4-1 and TRBJ2-2; TRBD2 aligns across 9 bases. The CDR3 runs to 16 residues. J was trimmed by 4 bases and V by 2 bases; bases with no gene match: 5. The germline V gene encodes CDR1 MGHRA and CDR2 YSYEKL. The CDR3 nucleotides are TGCGCCAGCAGCCAAATGTGGCGGGGGGGCACCGGGGAGCTGTTTTTT. Translated, it gives CASSQMWRGGTGELFF.

The J gene is TRBJ1-5, the V gene TRBV6-5; 12 bases are shared with TRBD1. CDR1 MNHEY and CDR2 SVGAGI come from the germline V gene. The junction had 4 bases not matched to a gene; V was cut back by 8 bases and J by 5 bases. The CDR3 consists of 14 residues. CDR3 DNA sequence: TGTGCCAGCGGGGGGACAGGGGGCGATCAGCCCCAGCATTTT. It codes for CASGGTGGDQPQHF.

CDR3 sequence (DNA): TGTGCCAGCGGCGGGGGGGCCGTGGGGACTAGCTATGGCTACACCTTC. Protein: CASGGGAVGTSYGYTF. The V call is TRBV28, the J call TRBJ1-2; possibly TRBD1 for D (6 bases). V was clipped by 8 bases and J by 4 bases, with 23 bases between them. CDR1 and CDR2 from the germline V gene are MDHEN and SYDVKM. The CDR3 sequence is 16 residues long.

The rearrangement uses TRBV7-2 and TRBJ1-6; 12 bases are shared with TRBD1. Unmatched junction bases numbered 4, after V lost 0 bases and J lost 7 bases. The germline V gene encodes CDR1 SGHTA and CDR2 FQGNSA. This CDR3 comprises 17 residues. The CDR3, as DNA: TGTGCCAGCAGCTTAGCAGGGGGACAGGGGGCGAATTCACCCCTCCACTTT. Protein product: CASSLAGGQGANSPLHF.

This rearrangement joins TRBV24-1 to TRBJ2-2; the D gene is possibly TRBD1 (6 bases). CDR1 and CDR2 (germline): KGHDR, SFDVKD. The CDR3 runs to 14 residues. The germline V and J ends were trimmed by 5 bases and 4 bases, with 10 bases remaining between them. In DNA, the CDR3 is TGTGCCACCAGTGGGACAGTGAGCACCGGGGAGCTGTTTTTT. It encodes CATSGTVSTGELFF.

This chain uses TRBV6-5 with TRBJ1-5; 9 bases map to TRBD1. Per germline, CDR1 MNHEY and CDR2 SVGAGI. Trimming cost V 9 bases and J 4 bases; bases outside gene matches: 7. This CDR3 has 14 amino acids. In nucleotides, the CDR3 is TGTGCCAGTACACAGGGGGCAAATAATCAGCCCCAGCATTTT. This gives the protein CASTQGANNQPQHF.

This clone was found once. The V call is TRBV2, the J call TRBJ2-7; tentatively, D is TRBD1 (5 bases). Trimming left V 3 bases short and J 2 bases short, with 14 bases between. CDR1 SNHLY and CDR2 FYNNEI come from the germline V gene. The CDR3 sequence is 15 residues long. CDR3 region: CASSDPTEITYEQYF. Written as DNA, the CDR3 is TGTGCCAGCAGTGACCCGACAGAGATAACCTACGAGCAGTACTTC.

The V gene is TRBV5-1, the J gene TRBJ1-4, with 7 bases identical to TRBD1. With V trimmed by 3 bases and J by 7 bases, 12 bases remained unmatched. The CDR3 consists of 16 residues. Germline values: CDR1 SGHRS, CDR2 YFSETQ. The DNA for the CDR3 is TGCGCCAGCAGCTCCATTTCAGGGGGTTCACCTGAAAAACTGTTTTTT. Protein: CASSSISGGSPEKLFF.

The DNA for the CDR3 is TGTGCCAGCTCAGCACGGGACGAAGAAAAACTGTTTTTT. Translating gives CASSARDEEKLFF. The chain carries TRBV18 and TRBJ1-4, with D tentatively TRBD1 (5 bases). CDR3 length equals 13 residues. Germline-derived CDR1 and CDR2 are KGHSH and LQKENI. Deletions cut 5 bases from V and 8 bases from J, with 12 bases between.

This chain connects TRBV7-9 to TRBJ1-1, with a weak D call TRBD1 (6 bases). Germline CDR1 and CDR2: SEHNR and FQNEAQ (reference sequence). The germline V and J ends were trimmed by 3 bases and 4 bases, with 15 bases remaining between them. This CDR3 has 15 amino acids. CDR3 sequence (DNA): TGTGCCAGCAGCTTGGGGTGGGGGCGCCCCACTGAAGCTTTCTTT. Residues: CASSLGWGRPTEAFF. Looking up the rest from reference TRBV7-9 and TRBJ1-1 gives the full variable domain: DTGVSQNPRHKITKRGQNVTFRCDPISEHNRLYWYRQTLGQGPEFLTYFQNEAQLEKSRLLSDRFSAERPKGSFSTLEIQRTEQGDSAMYLCASSLGWGRPTEAFFGQGTRLTVV.

The V gene is TRBV30, the J gene TRBJ1-5; D remains unclear. CDR3 length: 13 residues. Germline values: CDR1 GTSNPN, CDR2 SVGIG (reference sequence). V shed 0 bases and J shed 6 bases, with 9 bases lying between them. This CDR3 is CAWSVHSGQPQHF. In DNA, the CDR3 is TGTGCCTGGAGTGTCCATTCGGGTCAGCCCCAGCATTTT.

The chain joins TRBV6-1 to TRBJ1-1; D is uncertain. This CDR3 spans 15 amino acids. The V and J ends lost 1 base and 1 base respectively, with 10 bases between them. CDR1 is MNHNS and CDR2 is SASEGT in the germline V gene. The CDR3 sequence is CASSEVLGRNTEAFF. CDR3 DNA sequence: TGTGCCAGCAGTGAAGTCCTAGGTCGGAACACTGAAGCTTTCTTT.

The chain links TRBV6-4 to TRBJ2-3; TRBD2 matches at 10 bases. The J segment lost 1 base and the V segment lost 4 bases, leaving 2 bases of the junction unmatched. The germline CDR1 and CDR2 sequences are MRHNA and SNTAGT. The CDR3 spans 15 residues. CDR3 nucleotides: TGTGCCAGCAGTGTCCTAGCGGGGGGCACAGATACGCAGTATTTT. Protein sequence: CASSVLAGGTDTQYF.

The rearrangement uses TRBV24-1 and TRBJ1-2; TRBD1 matches at 9 bases. The CDR3 is made up of 15 amino acids. V lost 4 bases to trimming and J lost 8 bases; unmatched junction nucleotides: 10. CDR1 KGHDR and CDR2 SFDVKD come from the germline V gene. The DNA of the CDR3 is TGTGCCACCAGTGACCCTACAGGGGGCGAAGGGGGCTACACCTTC. It yields the protein CATSDPTGGEGGYTF.

This clone has a handful of counts. The chain couples TRBV28 to TRBJ1-2; 7 nucleotides match TRBD1. The germline gives CDR1 MDHEN, CDR2 SYDVKM. V shed 8 bases and J 2 bases; nucleotides not matched to a gene: 5. The CDR3 is 13 amino acids. The CDR3 spells CASRDSVNYGYTF. For the CDR3, the DNA is TGTGCCAGCCGGGACAGCGTCAACTATGGCTACACCTTC.

The rearrangement joins TRBV4-1 to TRBJ1-4; maybe TRBD1 (5 bases). The CDR3 runs to 16 residues. Trimming took 0 bases from V and 4 from J, leaving 12 bases between them. From germline, CDR1 is MGHRA and CDR2 YSYEKL. The CDR3 DNA reads as TGCGCCAGCAGCCAAGAGATTGCAGGGAGTAATGAAAAACTGTTTTTT. Translating gives CASSQEIAGSNEKLFF.

The chain uses TRBV5-1 and TRBJ1-5; D possibly corresponds to TRBD1 (6 bases). V was shortened by 1 base and J by 2 bases, with 13 bases between the two germline ends. This CDR3 contains 16 residues. Germline V lookup: CDR1 SGHRS, CDR2 YFSETQ. Here the CDR3 DNA reads TGCGCCAGCAGCTTGTTATTGCCAGGGGGCAATCAGCCCCAGCATTTT. This encodes CASSLLLPGGNQPQHF.

The rearrangement uses TRBV30 and TRBJ2-7, with D perhaps TRBD1 (5 bases). This CDR3 has 14 amino acids. V shed 0 bases and J shed 4 bases, with 13 bases lying between them. The germline CDR1 and CDR2 sequences are GTSNPN and SVGIG (reference sequence). In nucleotides, the CDR3 is TGTGCCTGGAGTGTACGCGGACAAGCTTACGAGCAGTACTTC. Encoded protein: CAWSVRGQAYEQYF.

A few counts support this clone. The chain carries TRBV9 and TRBJ1-4, with 9 bases matching TRBD1. The CDR3 has 15 residues. The J segment lost 5 bases and the V segment lost 3 bases, leaving 5 bases of the junction unmatched. Germline-derived CDR1 and CDR2 are SGDLS and YYNGEE. CDR3 nucleotide sequence: TGTGCCAGCAGCGCCACCGGGACAGGGAATGAAAAACTGTTTTTT. This encodes CASSATGTGNEKLFF.

This chain connects TRBV9 to TRBJ2-7, with 9 bases matching TRBD2. Germline CDR1 is SGDLS and CDR2 is YYNGEE. V shed 5 bases and J 1 base; nucleotides not matched to a gene: 7. This CDR3 region has 15 residues. The CDR3, as DNA: TGTGCCAGCAGTAAGAGCGGGGGGAGTTCCTACGAGCAGTACTTC. Its translation is CASSKSGGSSYEQYF.

V gene TRBV5-4 combines with J gene TRBJ2-7; 9 nucleotides match TRBD1. The CDR3 covers 15 residues. Trimming took 3 bases from V and 4 from J; bases not matched to a gene: 8. Germline CDR1 and CDR2: SGHNT and YYREEE (reference sequence). This CDR3 is CASSYRDRANYEQYF. In nucleotides, the CDR3 is TGTGCCAGCAGCTACCGGGACAGGGCTAATTACGAGCAGTACTTC.

The chain carries TRBV5-1 and TRBJ2-1, with D possibly being TRBD1 or TRBD2 (6 bases each). Germline V CDR1 and CDR2: SGHRS, YFSETQ. The CDR3 length is 15 residues. The V and J ends lost 4 bases and 1 base respectively, with 12 bases between them. In nucleotides, the CDR3 is TGCGCCAGCAGCCCGACAGGAGGGTCCTACAATGAGCAGTTCTTC. Translating gives CASSPTGGSYNEQFF.

Only one count was recorded for this clone. The J gene is TRBJ1-2, the V gene TRBV6-5, with D maybe TRBD1 (5 bases). V was clipped by 2 bases and J by 7 bases, with 11 bases between them. This CDR3 has 13 amino acids. Germline assignment: CDR1 MNHEY and CDR2 SVGAGI. CDR3 nucleotides: TGTGCCAGCAGTTACGACAGCGGGGCTGGCTACACCTTC. Its protein is CASSYDSGAGYTF.

Remarks on this clone: With a much larger clone just one base away, this may be a read error. The V call is TRBV5-4, the J call TRBJ2-7, with 12 bases that match TRBD2. V trimming: 4 bases; J trimming: 2 bases; junction bases outside the gene matches: 1. CDR3 length: 14 residues. Looked up from germline, CDR1 is SGHNT and CDR2 is YYREEE (reference sequence). The DNA of the CDR3 is TGTGCCAGCAGCCGGACTAGCGGGGCCTACGAGCAGTACTTC. Translated: CASSRTSGAYEQYF.

The chain couples TRBV28 to TRBJ1-1; D possibly corresponds to TRBD1 (6 bases). The CDR3 loop spans 17 amino acids. V was shortened by 3 bases and J by 0 bases, with 17 bases between the two germline ends. Germline V CDR1 and CDR2: MDHEN, SYDVKM. This chain's CDR3 is CASSFISQGVMNTEAFF. CDR3 coding DNA: TGTGCCAGCAGTTTCATATCACAGGGAGTTATGAACACTGAAGCTTTCTTT.

The V and J genes are TRBV15 and TRBJ2-1; perhaps TRBD1 as D (6 bases). Per germline, CDR1 LNHNV and CDR2 YYDKDF (reference sequence). The V gene lost 0 bases and the J gene lost 15 bases, with 15 bases spanning the gap. The CDR3 sequence is 13 residues long. The CDR3 spells CATSRDQRTVSFF. DNA for the CDR3: TGTGCCACCAGCAGAGATCAGCGGACAGTATCGTTCTTC.